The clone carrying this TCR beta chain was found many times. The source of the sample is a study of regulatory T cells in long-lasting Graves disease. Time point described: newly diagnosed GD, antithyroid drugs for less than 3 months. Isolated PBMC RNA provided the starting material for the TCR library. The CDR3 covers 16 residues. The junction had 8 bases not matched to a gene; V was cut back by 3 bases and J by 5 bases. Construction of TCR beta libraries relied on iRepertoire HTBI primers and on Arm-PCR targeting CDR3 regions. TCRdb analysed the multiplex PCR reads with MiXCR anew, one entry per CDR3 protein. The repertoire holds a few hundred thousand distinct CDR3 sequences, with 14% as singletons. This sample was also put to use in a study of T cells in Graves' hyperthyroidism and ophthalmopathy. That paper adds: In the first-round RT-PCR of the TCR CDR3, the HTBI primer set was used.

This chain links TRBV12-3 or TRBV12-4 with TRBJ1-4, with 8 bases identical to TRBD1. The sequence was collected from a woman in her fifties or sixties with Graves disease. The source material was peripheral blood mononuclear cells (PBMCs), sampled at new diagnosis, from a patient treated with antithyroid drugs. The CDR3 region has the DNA TGTGCCAGCAGTTTCCACGACAGGGGCGGGAATGAAAAACTGTTTTTT. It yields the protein CASSFHDRGGNEKLFF.